Below are 6 T cell receptor beta chains sequenced from a single sample in a study of post-analysis software for immune sequencing data. Study-wide results and caveats: Patients carried five TRBV segments more frequently than controls did, and TRBV5-6, TRBV5-1 and TRBV20-1 were among them.

Their antigens remain unidentified. The authors incorporated unique molecular identifiers into the TCR beta cDNA libraries. TCRdb passed the PCR reads through MiXCR, listing each CDR3 protein once. The sample carries about 820,000 distinct CDR3 sequences, roughly 58% recorded once. The sequencing input was blood. These receptors were collected from a girl between 10 and 17 years old with multiple sclerosis.

The chain links TRBV4-1 to TRBJ2-7; 11 bases map to TRBD2. The CDR3 is 15 residues long. Germline values: CDR1 MGHRA, CDR2 YSYEKL. After removal of 2 bases from V and 3 bases from J, the junction contained 3 bases not matched to a gene. CDR3 amino acids: CASSQTSGSLYEQYF. CDR3 DNA sequence: TGCGCCAGCAGCCAAACTAGCGGGAGTCTCTACGAGCAGTACTTC.

The rearrangement uses TRBV7-6 and TRBJ1-2; tentative D call: TRBD1 (6 bases). V dropped 6 bases and J dropped 7 bases, with 15 bases sitting between them. Germline V gene data show CDR1 as SGHVS and CDR2 as FNYEAQ. The CDR3 has 13 amino acids. Written as DNA, the CDR3 is TGTGCCAGCAGACAGACAGGCCTCTGTGGCTACACCTTC. Its translation is CASRQTGLCGYTF.

The genes are TRBV20-1 and TRBJ1-2; 7 bases are a match to TRBD1. V lost 3 bases, J lost 4 bases, and 2 bases stayed unmatched. This CDR3 has 12 amino acids. Germline V gene sequence: CDR1 DFQATT, CDR2 SNEGSKA (reference sequence). The CDR3 nucleotides are TGCAGTGCTAGCCAGGGGGTCTATGGCTACACCTTC. Translation gives CSASQGVYGYTF.

The chain employs TRBV6-2 or TRBV6-3 and TRBJ1-5, with D tentatively TRBD1 (6 bases). The CDR3 sequence is 15 residues long. Germline values: CDR1 MNHEY, CDR2 SVGEGT. V was cut by 6 bases and J by 5 bases, with 17 bases left in between. CDR3 DNA: TGTGCCAGCAGATTGCTACAGGGTGTAGATCAGCCCCAGCATTTT. This translates into CASRLLQGVDQPQHF.

V usage is TRBV5-1 and J usage is TRBJ1-4, with a tentative D call TRBD1 (6 bases). The CDR3 extends over 15 amino acids. V lost 6 bases, J lost 0 bases, and 12 bases lay in between. The germline CDR1 and CDR2 sequences are SGHRS and YFSETQ. The CDR3 protein is CASTVGHATNEKLFF. The CDR3 region has the DNA TGCGCCAGCACCGTGGGACATGCAACTAATGAAAAACTGTTTTTT.

The V and J genes are TRBV6-1 and TRBJ1-5, with 9 bases aligning to TRBD1. Germline-derived CDR1 and CDR2 are MNHNS and SASEGT. The CDR3 length is 18 residues. V trimming: 5 bases; J trimming: 0 bases; junction bases outside the gene matches: 11. The CDR3 DNA is TGTGCCAGCAGTCTTCGACAGGGGGTTCAAAATAGCAATCAGCCCCAGCATTTT. It is translated as CASSLRQGVQNSNQPQHF.